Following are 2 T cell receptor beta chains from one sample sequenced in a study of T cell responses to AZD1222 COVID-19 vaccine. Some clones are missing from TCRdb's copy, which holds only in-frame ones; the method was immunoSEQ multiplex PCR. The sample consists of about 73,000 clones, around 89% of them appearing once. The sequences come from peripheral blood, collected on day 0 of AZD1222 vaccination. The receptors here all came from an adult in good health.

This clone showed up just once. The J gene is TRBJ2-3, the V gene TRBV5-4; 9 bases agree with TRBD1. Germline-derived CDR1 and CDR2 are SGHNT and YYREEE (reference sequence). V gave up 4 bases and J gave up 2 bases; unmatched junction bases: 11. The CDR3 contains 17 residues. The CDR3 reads CASSPDVGQGVTDTQYF. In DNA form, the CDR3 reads TGTGCCAGCAGCCCAGATGTGGGACAGGGTGTCACAGATACGCAGTATTTT.

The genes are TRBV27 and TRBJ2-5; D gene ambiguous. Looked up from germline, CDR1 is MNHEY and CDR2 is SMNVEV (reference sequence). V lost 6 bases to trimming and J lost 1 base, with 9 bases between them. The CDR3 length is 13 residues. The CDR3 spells CASSRVRQETQYF. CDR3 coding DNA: TGTGCCAGCAGCCGAGTACGCCAAGAGACCCAGTACTTC.